The TCR beta chain described here comes from a study of spatial heterogeneity in lung cancer. General study points: Tumor mutation count correlated with how many alpha and beta TCRs expanded intratumorally.

This clonotype occurred many times. Its antigen is unknown. This beta chain is off target for a library built for alpha chains, so its abundance means little. Described time point: sample taken at primary tumor resection. TCRdb passed the 5' RACE reads through MiXCR, listing each CDR3 protein once. The table records 13,000 or so distinct CDR3 sequences, around 5.4% of them present only once. This receptor was taken from a female donor with early-stage non-small cell lung cancer. The source was lung tumor tissue, collected at surgery.

CDR3 residues: CASRPLGRDYGYTF. As DNA, the CDR3 is TGTGCCAGCCGTCCACTAGGCAGGGACTATGGCTACACCTTC. The gene calls are TRBV6-5 and TRBJ1-2; a possible D gene is TRBD1 (5 bases). Trimming took 8 bases from V and 3 from J, leaving 16 bases between them. The CDR3 extends over 14 amino acids. Germline CDR1 and CDR2: MNHEY and SVGAGI.